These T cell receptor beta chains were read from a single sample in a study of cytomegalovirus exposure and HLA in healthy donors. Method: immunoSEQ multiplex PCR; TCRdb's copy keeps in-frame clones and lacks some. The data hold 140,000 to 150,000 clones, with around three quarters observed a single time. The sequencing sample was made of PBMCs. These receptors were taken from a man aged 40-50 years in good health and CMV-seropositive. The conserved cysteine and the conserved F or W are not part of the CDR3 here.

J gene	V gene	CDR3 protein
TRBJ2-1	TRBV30	ALTSGNYNEQF
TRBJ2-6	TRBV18	ASSPLPKEFSGANVLT
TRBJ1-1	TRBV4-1	ASSQGTGRLMNTEAF
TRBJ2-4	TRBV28	ASSFLGGERAKNIQY
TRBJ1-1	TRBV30	AWGAGGTEAF
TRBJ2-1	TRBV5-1	ASSTDRELGNEQF
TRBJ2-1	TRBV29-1	SVEVRDNEQF
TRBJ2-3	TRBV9	ASSLGLAGGPSDTQY
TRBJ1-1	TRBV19	ASSMVRDRRTAF
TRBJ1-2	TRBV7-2	ASSLARRGWGYT